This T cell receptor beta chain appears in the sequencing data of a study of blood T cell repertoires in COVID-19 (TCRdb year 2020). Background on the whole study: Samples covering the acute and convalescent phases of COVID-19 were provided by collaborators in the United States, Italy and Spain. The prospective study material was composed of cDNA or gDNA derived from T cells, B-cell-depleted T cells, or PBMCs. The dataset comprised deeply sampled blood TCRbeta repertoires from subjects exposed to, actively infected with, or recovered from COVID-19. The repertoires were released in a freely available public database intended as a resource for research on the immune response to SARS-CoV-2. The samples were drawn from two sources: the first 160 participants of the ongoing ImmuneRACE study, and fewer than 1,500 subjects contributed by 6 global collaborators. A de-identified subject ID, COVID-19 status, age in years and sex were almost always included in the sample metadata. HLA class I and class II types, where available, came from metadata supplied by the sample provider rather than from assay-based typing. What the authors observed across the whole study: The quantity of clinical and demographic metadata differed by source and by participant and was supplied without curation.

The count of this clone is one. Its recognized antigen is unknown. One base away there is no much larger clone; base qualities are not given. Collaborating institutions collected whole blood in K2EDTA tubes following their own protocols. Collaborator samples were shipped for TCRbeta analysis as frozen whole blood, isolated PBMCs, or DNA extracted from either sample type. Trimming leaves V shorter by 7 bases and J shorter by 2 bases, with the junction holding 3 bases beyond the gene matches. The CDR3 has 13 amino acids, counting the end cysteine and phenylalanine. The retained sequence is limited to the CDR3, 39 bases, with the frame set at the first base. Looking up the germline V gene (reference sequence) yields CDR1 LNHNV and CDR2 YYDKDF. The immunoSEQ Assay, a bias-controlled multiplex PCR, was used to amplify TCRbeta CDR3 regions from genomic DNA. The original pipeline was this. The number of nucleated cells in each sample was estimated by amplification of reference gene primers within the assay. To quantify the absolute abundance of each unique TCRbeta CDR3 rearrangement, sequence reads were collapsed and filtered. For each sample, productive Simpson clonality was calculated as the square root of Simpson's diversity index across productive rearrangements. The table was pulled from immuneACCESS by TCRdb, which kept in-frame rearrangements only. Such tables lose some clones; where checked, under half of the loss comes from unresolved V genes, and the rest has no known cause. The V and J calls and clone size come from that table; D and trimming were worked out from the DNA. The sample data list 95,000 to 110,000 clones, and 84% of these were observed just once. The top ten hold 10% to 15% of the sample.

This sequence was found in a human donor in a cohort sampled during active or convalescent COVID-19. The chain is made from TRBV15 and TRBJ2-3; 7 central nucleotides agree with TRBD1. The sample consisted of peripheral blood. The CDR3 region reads CATTQGNTDTQYF. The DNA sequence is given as TGTGCCACCACACAGGGGAACACAGATACGCAGTATTTT.